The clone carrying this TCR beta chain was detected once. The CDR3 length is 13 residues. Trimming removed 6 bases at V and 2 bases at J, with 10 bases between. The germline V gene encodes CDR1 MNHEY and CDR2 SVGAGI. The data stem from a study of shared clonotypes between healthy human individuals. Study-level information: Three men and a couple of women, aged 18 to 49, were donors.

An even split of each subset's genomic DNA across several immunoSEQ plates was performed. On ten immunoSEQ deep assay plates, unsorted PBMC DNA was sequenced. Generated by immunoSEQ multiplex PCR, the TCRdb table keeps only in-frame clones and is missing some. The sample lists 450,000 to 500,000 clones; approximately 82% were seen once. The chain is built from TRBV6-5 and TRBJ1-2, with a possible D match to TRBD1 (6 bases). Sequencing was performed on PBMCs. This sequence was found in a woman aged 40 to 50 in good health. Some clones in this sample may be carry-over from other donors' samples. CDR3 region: CASRDGQNYGYTF. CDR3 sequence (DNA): TGTGCCAGCAGGGACGGACAGAACTATGGCTACACCTTC.